A selection of T cell receptor beta chains follows, all from one sample in a study of technical replicates of blood from a handful of donors. The table came from immunoSEQ multiplex PCR; TCRdb's copy has only in-frame clones and leaves some out. Here the sample spans about 81,000 clones, 80% to 90% being singletons. The sample was PBMCs. Receptors originate from a human donor in good health. Some clones in this sample may be carry-over from other donors' samples. CDR3s include the opening cysteine and the closing phenylalanine or tryptophan. The D gene is left open where the match is weak. A clone size is listed for some rows: how often the clone was seen (once, few, many), or a class if it is expanded.

>TRBV5-4|.|TRBD1|TRBJ1-2
CASSKGTGQMDNYGYTF
TGTGCCAGCAGCAAAGGGACAGGGCAAATGGATAACTATGGCTACACCTTC
>TRBV7-3|few|TRBD1|TRBJ2-1
CASSSSRGPYNEQFF
TGTGCCAGCAGCTCCTCCAGGGGGCCCTACAATGAGCAGTTCTTC
>TRBV11-1|.|.|TRBJ1-4
CASSQTGTHSGGEKLFF
TGTGCCAGCAGCCAGACCGGGACACACTCAGGAGGTGAAAAACTGTTTTTT
>TRBV5-4|.|.|TRBJ2-5
CASSFETGGPETQYF
TGTGCCAGCAGCTTTGAGACAGGAGGCCCAGAGACCCAGTACTTC
>TRBV19|.|TRBD1|TRBJ1-2
CASSLTGGAVYTF
TGTGCCAGTAGTTTGACAGGGGGCGCGGTCTACACCTTC
>TRBV28|.|TRBD1|TRBJ2-7
CASRQGDYEQYF
TGTGCCAGCAGACAGGGGGACTACGAGCAGTACTTC
>TRBV4-3|.|.|TRBJ2-3
CASSQDRRTSSTDTQYF
TGCGCCAGCAGCCAAGATCGGAGGACCTCTAGCACAGATACGCAGTATTTT
>TRBV18|.|.|TRBJ1-4
CASSPPGRGRDEKLFF
TGTGCCAGCTCACCACCAGGCAGGGGAAGGGATGAAAAACTGTTTTTT
>TRBV2|.|.|TRBJ2-3
CAGSPDTQYF
TGTGCCGGTAGTCCTGATACGCAGTATTTT
>TRBV18|.|.|TRBJ1-2
CASSPPAPLSGYTF
TGTGCCAGCTCACCACCTGCCCCCCTATCCGGCTACACCTTC
>TRBV29-1|.|.|TRBJ2-2
CSGLGQNTGELFF
TGCAGCGGGCTGGGACAGAACACCGGGGAGCTGTTTTTT